This entry concerns a single T cell receptor beta chain. The data derive from a study of blood T cell repertoires in COVID-19. The CDR3 contains 17 residues. The V end lost 3 bases, the J end lost 0 bases, and 12 bases lay between the germline ends. Germline V gene sequence: CDR1 SGHVS, CDR2 FNYEAQ. The table came from immunoSEQ multiplex PCR; TCRdb's copy has only in-frame clones and leaves some out. The sample comprises 60,000 to 70,000 clones, approximately 85% of which are singletons, and more than 20% rests with the top ten. Sample: peripheral blood. The chain is built from TRBV7-6 and TRBJ2-6; D unresolved. The sequence was obtained from a man aged 50-59 years with acute or convalescent COVID-19. The CDR3 sequence: CASSFASDSSGANVLTF. The CDR3 DNA follows: TGTGCCAGCAGCTTCGCCAGCGACTCCTCTGGGGCCAACGTCCTGACTTTC.